These T cell receptor beta chains were read from a single sample in a study of cytomegalovirus exposure and HLA in healthy donors. Using immunoSEQ multiplex PCR, the repertoire was profiled, and TCRdb retains in-frame clones only, with some absent. The repertoire holds 120,000 or so clones, roughly 75% seen once, with under 3.5% in the top ten. The sample taken for sequencing was PBMCs. These receptors all come from a woman in her forties or fifties in good health and CMV-seronegative. Each CDR3 is given with its conserved first and last residue. Fields, in order: J gene, D gene, V gene, clone size, CDR3 DNA, CDR3 protein. A D gene is named only where the DNA matches it firmly. A row's size may be missing; if present it is once, few, many or a size class.

TRBJ1-1,TRBD1,TRBV6-5,-,TGTGCCAGCAGACCCTTAACAGGGGGGAGTGAAGCTTTCTTT,CASRPLTGGSEAFF
TRBJ2-2,-,TRBV6-5,-,TGTGCCAGCAGCACGGGGGCCGGGGAGCTGTTTTTT,CASSTGAGELFF
TRBJ2-7,-,TRBV28,-,TGTGCCAGCAGCCTAAAACCCGACAGCTACTACGAGCAGTACTTC,CASSLKPDSYYEQYF
TRBJ2-7,-,TRBV2,-,TGTGCCAGCAGTGGACAGTGGCCCTACGAGCAGTACTTC,CASSGQWPYEQYF
TRBJ2-7,TRBD2,TRBV28,-,TGTGCCAGCAGTTTATTATACCTAGCGGGAGGCGAGCAGTACTTC,CASSLLYLAGGEQYF
TRBJ2-5,TRBD1,TRBV7-3,-,TGTGCCAGCAGCTCACAGGGGGCGCGGCAAGAGACCCAGTACTTC,CASSSQGARQETQYF
TRBJ2-7,-,TRBV7-9,-,TGTTCCAGCAGCTTATCGGGCTACGAGCAGTACTTC,CSSSLSGYEQYF
TRBJ2-3,-,TRBV21-1,-,TGTGCCAGCAGCGTTCGGACAGACACAGATACGCAGTATTTT,CASSVRTDTDTQYF
TRBJ1-3,-,TRBV15,-,TGTGCCACCAGCAGAGATTTTCAGGGCTCTGGAAACACCATATATTTT,CATSRDFQGSGNTIYF
TRBJ1-4,TRBD1,TRBV19,-,TGTGCCAGTACGGGGACAGGGGGCGGTGAAAAACTGTTTTTT,CASTGTGGGEKLFF
TRBJ2-7,-,TRBV30,-,TGTGCCTGGATCCTCCCCGGGAAGCAGTACTTC,CAWILPGKQYF
TRBJ2-7,-,TRBV19,once,TGTGCCAGTTCGGAGGGTTTAAGCTCCTACGAGCAGTACTTC,CASSEGLSSYEQYF
TRBJ2-5,-,TRBV28,-,TGTGCCAGCAGTCCCCGGACAGCCCCATTTGAAGAGACCCAGTACTTC,CASSPRTAPFEETQYF
TRBJ1-1,-,TRBV28,few,TGTGCCAGCAGTTTATTTGCATCGGGGAACACTGAAGCTTTCTTT,CASSLFASGNTEAFF
TRBJ1-2,TRBD1,TRBV7-9,few,TGTGCCAGCAGCGTTGGGACAGGTGGCGGGGGCTATGGCTACACCTTC,CASSVGTGGGGYGYTF
TRBJ1-2,-,TRBV7-2,many,TGTGCCAGCAGCCCTTCGCAGGGGAACTATGGCTACACCTTC,CASSPSQGNYGYTF
TRBJ2-2,-,TRBV11-3,-,TGTGCCAGCAGCTCTTGGACAGATAGGGCCGGGGAGCTGTTTTTT,CASSSWTDRAGELFF
TRBJ2-6,-,TRBV5-6,-,TGTGCCAGCAGCTTGTTTGGGAGCTCTGGGGCCAACGTCCTGACTTTC,CASSLFGSSGANVLTF
TRBJ2-1,TRBD2,TRBV27,-,TGTGCCAGCAGTTTTCTCCCGACTAGCGAGAATGAGCAGTTCTTC,CASSFLPTSENEQFF
TRBJ2-7,TRBD1,TRBV6-5,-,TGTGCCAGCAGTTACGCGGGACAGGGGGCCTACGAGCAGTACTTC,CASSYAGQGAYEQYF
TRBJ1-2,-,TRBV9,-,TGTGCCAGCAGCGGGGGGGGTGCGGGGGGAAACTATGGCTACACCTTC,CASSGGGAGGNYGYTF
TRBJ2-1,-,TRBV19,-,TGTGCCAGTAGCCCCGACCGGGAGTCCTACAATGAGCAGTTCTTC,CASSPDRESYNEQFF
TRBJ1-3,-,TRBV14,-,TGTGCCAGCAGCCAAGACATTGGAAACACCATATATTTT,CASSQDIGNTIYF
TRBJ2-7,-,TRBV27,-,TGTGCCAGCAGTCTGGCAATCTCCTACGAGCAGTACTTC,CASSLAISYEQYF
TRBJ1-1,TRBD1,TRBV29-1,-,TGCAGCGTTGTGGGACAGGGACTTACAAGGGGAGCTTTCTTT,CSVVGQGLTRGAFF
TRBJ1-3,-,TRBV7-2,-,TGTGCCAGCAGCTTAGATTGGGCGGGCACCATATATTTT,CASSLDWAGTIYF
TRBJ2-1,TRBD1,TRBV6-6,once,TGTGCCAGCAGTTACTTCCGGGACAGGGGGCCCAATGAGCAGTTCTTC,CASSYFRDRGPNEQFF
TRBJ2-3,TRBD2,TRBV10-3,-,TGTGCCATTGGTGATAGCGGGAGCCCCAAGCTGGGGGATACGCAGTATTTT,CAIGDSGSPKLGDTQYF
TRBJ2-1,TRBD2,TRBV7-9,few,TGTGCCAGCAGCTCGCGGACTAGCGGGACCAATGAGCAGTTCTTC,CASSSRTSGTNEQFF
TRBJ2-1,TRBD1,TRBV18,-,TGTGCCAGCTCACCACCGTCAGGGGGCTTTACGAATGAGCAGTTCTTC,CASSPPSGGFTNEQFF
TRBJ1-2,TRBD1,TRBV6-6,once,TGTGCCAGCATCTTGGGGACAGATGCTTCTGGCTACACCTTC,CASILGTDASGYTF
TRBJ2-2,TRBD1,TRBV7-2,-,TGTGCCAGGGACAGGGGTTCGGGCACCGGGGAGCTGTTTTTT,CARDRGSGTGELFF
TRBJ1-3,TRBD1,TRBV7-2,few,TGTGCCAGCAGCTTGACGGGACAGTACTCTGGAAACACCATATATTTT,CASSLTGQYSGNTIYF
TRBJ1-1,-,TRBV4-2,few,TGTGCCAGCAGCCAATCCCGGGGGGATGCTTTCTTT,CASSQSRGDAFF
TRBJ1-5,-,TRBV19,-,TGTGCCAGTAGTATTTCTTTTAGACCAGGGAGGAGCAATCAGCCCCAGCATTTT,CASSISFRPGRSNQPQHF
TRBJ2-7,TRBD1,TRBV28,once,TGTGCCAGCAGTTTAGCCAGGGGGCTTTACGAGCAGTACTTC,CASSLARGLYEQYF
TRBJ2-7,TRBD2,TRBV4-2,-,TGTGCCAGCAGCCTTCTGCCTAGCGGGAGTGGAGGGGACTACGAGCAGTACTTC,CASSLLPSGSGGDYEQYF
TRBJ2-5,-,TRBV5-5,once,TGTGCCAGCAGCTTTGGCAGTCAAGAGACCCAGTACTTC,CASSFGSQETQYF
TRBJ2-2,TRBD1,TRBV4-1,-,TGCGCCAGCAGCCAAGTCGGCGCCGGACAGGGGGCTGGAACCGGGGAGCTGTTTTTT,CASSQVGAGQGAGTGELFF
TRBJ1-1,-,TRBV7-9,-,TGTGCCAGCAGCTTAGGCGAGAGTTTTCCCACTGAAGCTTTCTTT,CASSLGESFPTEAFF
TRBJ2-7,TRBD1,TRBV2,-,TGTGCCAGCAGTGAATTTGTAGGGGGCGGTGAGCAGTACTTC,CASSEFVGGGEQYF
TRBJ1-2,-,TRBV5-1,-,TGCGCCAGCAGCTTGGAGCGGGGTTTTTCCTACACCTTC,CASSLERGFSYTF
TRBJ2-5,TRBD2,TRBV28,-,TGTGCCAGCACCCTTGGGGAGGGGGAGACCCAGTACTTC,CASTLGEGETQYF
TRBJ1-1,-,TRBV7-9,-,TGTGCCAGCCTAGCCCTGAACACTGAAGCTTTCTTT,CASLALNTEAFF
TRBJ2-1,TRBD2,TRBV5-5,-,TGTGCCAGCAGCTCCGGACTAGCGGGAGCCCCTGAGCAGTTCTTC,CASSSGLAGAPEQFF
TRBJ2-1,TRBD2,TRBV27,-,TGTGCCAGCGGATTAACGGCGGGAGTTGTCAATGAGCAGTTCTTC,CASGLTAGVVNEQFF
TRBJ2-2,-,TRBV9,-,TGTGCCAGCAGCGGGCTGACAGCAAACACCGGGGAGCTGTTTTTT,CASSGLTANTGELFF
TRBJ2-2,TRBD2,TRBV7-9,-,TGTTCCAGCAGCACCCTAGCGGCGAACACCGGGGAGCTGTTTTTT,CSSSTLAANTGELFF
TRBJ2-7,TRBD2,TRBV28,once,TGTGCCAGCAGTTTCGGCACGGGGGGGAGCTCCTACGAGCAGTACTTC,CASSFGTGGSSYEQYF
TRBJ2-7,-,TRBV7-2,-,TGTGCCAGCAGCTTATCAGGTCCCGAGCAGTACTTC,CASSLSGPEQYF
TRBJ2-7,-,TRBV5-6,-,TGTGCCAGCAGCTTGTCTGGGCACGAGCAGTACTTC,CASSLSGHEQYF
TRBJ2-3,TRBD2,TRBV30,-,TGTGCCTGGTCGGAACTAGCGGCTAGCACAGATACGCAGTATTTT,CAWSELAASTDTQYF
TRBJ2-7,TRBD2,TRBV7-9,-,TGTTCCAGCAGCGCTACTAGCGGGAGGGCGAGTGAGCAGTACTTC,CSSSATSGRASEQYF
TRBJ2-7,TRBD2,TRBV29-1,-,TGCAGCGCCTCGGGACTAGCGGGGTCCTACGAGCAGTACTTC,CSASGLAGSYEQYF
TRBJ2-5,TRBD2,TRBV7-3,-,TGTGCCAGCAGCCCCCAAGCGGGGGGAGAGACCCAGTACTTC,CASSPQAGGETQYF
TRBJ1-1,-,TRBV7-2,-,TGTGCCAGCAGCTTAACTGGGCCGAACACTGAAGCCTTCTTT,CASSLTGPNTEAFF
TRBJ1-3,-,TRBV21-1,-,TGTGCCAGCAGCCCCAGAACCGGAAACACCATATATTTT,CASSPRTGNTIYF